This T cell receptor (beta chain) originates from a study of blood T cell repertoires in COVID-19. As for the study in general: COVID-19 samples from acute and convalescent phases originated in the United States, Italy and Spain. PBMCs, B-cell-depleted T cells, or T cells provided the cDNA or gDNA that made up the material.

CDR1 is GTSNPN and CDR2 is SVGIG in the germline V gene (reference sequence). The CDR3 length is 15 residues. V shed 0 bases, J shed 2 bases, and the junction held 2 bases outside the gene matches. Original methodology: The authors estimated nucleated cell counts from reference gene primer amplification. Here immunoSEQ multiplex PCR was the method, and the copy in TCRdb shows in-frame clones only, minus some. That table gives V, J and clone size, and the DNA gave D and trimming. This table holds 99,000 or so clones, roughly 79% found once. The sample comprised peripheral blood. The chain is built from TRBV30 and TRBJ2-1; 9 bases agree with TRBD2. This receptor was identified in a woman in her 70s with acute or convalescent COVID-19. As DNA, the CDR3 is TGTGCCTGGAGTGTACGCGGGAGGGCCTACAATGAGCAGTTCTTC. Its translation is CAWSVRGRAYNEQFF. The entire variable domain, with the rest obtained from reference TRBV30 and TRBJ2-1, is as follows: SQTIHQWPATLVQPVGSPLSLECTVEGTSNPNLYWYRQAAGRGLQLLFYSVGIGQISSEVPQNLSASRPQDRQFILSSKKLLLSDSGFYLCAWSVRGRAYNEQFFGPGTRLTVL.